This record looks at one T cell receptor beta chain sequence and its context. Its antigen remains unknown. This entry belongs to a study of cytomegalovirus exposure and HLA in healthy donors. Study findings and constraints: The classifier, whose performance was assessed in both the original and validation cohorts, reportedly diagnosed cytomegalovirus status with high specificity and sensitivity. Most TCRs appeared rarely, but some public TCRs recurred in many donors. The study designated roughly 150 TCR beta chains cytomegalovirus-associated. Subsequent analysis of the 120 or so validation repertoires found a tendency for first-cohort TCR clusters to co-occur.

TCRdb's table, derived via immunoSEQ multiplex PCR, lists solely in-frame clones and lacks some. Counted here are some 250,000 clones, about 86% occurring once; the ten biggest clones make up around 1.2%. Germline V lookup: CDR1 SGHRS, CDR2 YFSETQ. The CDR3 sequence is 15 residues long. J gave up 8 bases and V 0 bases, and 5 bases lay outside the gene matches. This sequence originates from a woman aged 25 to 45 in good health and CMV-seropositive. Sample: PBMCs. The chain couples TRBV5-1 to TRBJ2-1; TRBD2 agrees at 10 bases. The CDR3, as DNA: TGCGCCAGCAGCTTGGACAGCGGGAGGGTCGATGAGCAGTTCTTC. Translated: CASSLDSGRVDEQFF.